This T cell receptor beta chain was identified in a study of shared clonotypes between healthy human individuals (dated by TCRdb to 2020 to 2022). Broadly, across the study: A couple of women and a few men aged 18 to 49 years were included in the cohort. Blood TCR repertoires of five healthy adults were deeply sequenced to estimate repertoire size and the extent of clonotype sharing between individuals. Different laboratories and diverse techniques were used to prepare libraries and sequence TCR repertoires, to increase sequencing depth and limit assay-specific biases. Each donor's leukapheresis produced roughly between about 0.8 and 10 billion PBMCs. For each donor, CD4 naive and CD4 memory were each given three plates, CD8 naive was given two plates, and CD8 memory was given one plate. The paper as a whole reports these results and caveats: Incomplete sequencing was indicated by rarefaction of sorted-subset datasets, despite the large sequencing depth. The genetic and exposure-history diversity represented was limited by the small number of donors. Sharing across a few donors was observed for around 5% of naive CD4, under 4% of naive CD8, about 2.3% of memory CD4, and about 0.38% of memory CD8 clonotypes. Sampling was limited to blood, and TCR repertoires in tissue likely differ from TCR repertoires in blood. Based on pairwise subsampling, the degree of clonotype sharing among donors was expected to be affected by sequencing depth. Larger estimated clonotype richness was generally found for naive subsets than for memory subsets. Compared with non-shared clonotypes, clonotypes shared by all four sorted-subset donors had higher generation probabilities.

Using the deep immunoSEQ assay, multiplex PCR amplified TCR CDR3 regions from genomic DNA. For each cell subset, the extracted genomic DNA was distributed evenly across all wells of several immunoSEQ 96-well plates, and each plate served as one replicate. For sorted subsets, each replicate PCR was loaded with around 220 ng genomic DNA, equivalent to 30,000 or so T cell genomes. Purified libraries were quantified with a Qubit 3.0 fluorometer, sized on a Bioanalyzer 2100, and re-quantified with the KAPA Library Quantification kit. Every immunoSEQ 96-well plate was sequenced on a separate single-read 150-cycle Illumina NextSeq 550 flow cell. As for how the authors treated the data: Because only junctional sequences without quality scores were contained in the immunoSEQ output, filtering matching that applied to full-length reads could not be performed. To assign V/J genes and CDR3, sequences were annotated against IMGT germline references using PyIR, a Python wrapper for IgBLAST v1.9. Reads with weak V/J assignments (E-value above 1e-6), missing CDR3, stop codons, out-of-frame junctions, or ambiguous translated residues were removed. V3J clonotypes were defined as sequences sharing the same inferred V gene, J gene, and CDR3 amino acid sequence. The percentage overlap between two repertoires was calculated by dividing the number of shared unique clonotypes by the size of the smaller repertoire. RTK rarefaction, the Chao1 estimator, and Recon v2.1 estimates of unobserved clonotypes were used to assess repertoire richness. Generation probabilities were computed with OLGA for all TCRbeta clonotypes obtained by the gDNA method from several donors. The source is immuneACCESS, and TCRdb retained only in-frame sequences with V and J called. Part of the clones is not carried over; for the studies checked, unresolved V genes explain less than half of this, and the remainder is unexplained. Clone size and the V and J calls come from that table; the DNA yielded D and trimming. For this sample there are 2 million to 2.5 million clones; approximately 95% appear just once. The ten largest clones take up about 0.39% of the sample.

About this clone itself: This clone's antigen is unknown. The sample holds no much larger clone one base away, and base qualities are not on file. Other DNA variants within this sample encode the same CDR3.

At the junction V is shortened by 1 base and J by 4 bases, with 7 bases in between. Sequences SGHTA (CDR1) and FQGNSA (CDR2) are obtained from the germline V gene. The CDR3 runs 13 residues from the cysteine to the phenylalanine. Only the CDR3 DNA stays, 39 bases, in frame from base 1. The donors were healthy, HIV-negative adults who had no recently reported acute infections or vaccinations. Every donor was a Caucasian adult residing in Nashville, Tennessee, USA. CD4+ T cells were enriched by magnetic negative selection, after which naive cells were positively selected on CD45RA and the negative fraction was taken as the memory subset. Blood was obtained by leukapheresis, after which PBMCs were separated by Ficoll-Histopaque density gradient centrifugation and cryopreserved in liquid nitrogen vapor phase. Analytical flow cytometry was used to check the purity and quantity of each magnetically sorted T cell population. Genomic DNA was isolated from every sorted fraction and measured by UV absorbance on a Nanodrop 2000c.

The receptor was isolated from a man between 18 and 35 years old in good health. Some clones in this sample may be carry-over from other donors' samples. Sequenced: naive CD4+ T cells from PBMCs. The cell subset or site tag for this specimen amounts to: CD45RA+ positively selected. The rearranged chain carries TRBV7-2 and TRBJ2-5, with the D segment identity uncertain. The nucleotide sequence is given as TGTGCCAGCAGCTTAGAGGGCGGAGAGACCCAGTACTTC. Its protein product is CASSLEGGETQYF.